A single sample gave rise to the 13 T cell receptor beta chains below, sequenced in a study of T cells after posttransplantation cyclophosphamide. Repertoires were generated with immunoSEQ multiplex PCR, while TCRdb's copy carries only in-frame clones and drops some. There are about 12,000 clones in the sample; around 81% occur only once, and 3% to 4% lies in the top ten. Sampled 1 year posttransplant, controls received myeloablative marrow transplants, methotrexate and a calcineurin inhibitor. Sequenced here: PBMCs, sampled 350 to 400 days after allogeneic stem cell transplant with calcineurin inhibitor and methotrexate. The receptors stem from a male patient aged 25-45 years who received an allogeneic stem cell transplant from an unrelated donor, was CMV-positive, and had acute GVHD only. The graft donor may have given rise to some T cells.

The rearrangement links TRBV5-6 to TRBJ2-1, with 7 bases lining up with TRBD1. Germline V lookup: CDR1 SGHDT, CDR2 YYEEEE. V gave up 4 bases and J gave up 2 bases; unmatched junction bases: 3. This CDR3 is built from 14 residues. The CDR3 DNA is TGTGCCAGCAGCAGACAGGGAACCTACAATGAGCAGTTCTTC. Protein sequence: CASSRQGTYNEQFF.

This chain joins TRBV19 and TRBJ2-7; a possible D gene is TRBD2 (5 bases). V shed 3 bases and J shed 6 bases, with 18 bases lying between them. Germline lookup yields CDR1 LNHDA and CDR2 SQIVND (reference sequence). The CDR3 covers 15 residues. DNA of the CDR3: TGTGCCAGTAGTATTAAGGACGGAAGCGGCGCCGAGCAGTACTTC. Translated, it gives CASSIKDGSGAEQYF.

This rearrangement joins TRBV9 to TRBJ1-6, with D tentatively TRBD1 (5 bases). Germline values: CDR1 SGDLS, CDR2 YYNGEE. The CDR3 length is 14 residues. V dropped 7 bases and J dropped 0 bases, with 8 bases sitting between them. The CDR3 DNA follows: TGTGCCAGCGGACAAAGCTCCTATAATTCACCCCTCCACTTT. It translates to CASGQSSYNSPLHF.

The genes are TRBV5-4 and TRBJ1-2; D is unresolved. This CDR3 contains 15 residues. Trimming pared 0 bases from V and 5 bases from J, leaving 14 bases between. The V gene's germline CDR1 is SGHNT and CDR2 YYREEE (reference sequence). The CDR3 DNA sequence: TGTGCCAGCAGCTTGGATTTGAGGGAAGGGTATGGCTACACCTTC. This gives the protein CASSLDLREGYGYTF.

The chain uses TRBV4-1 and TRBJ2-7, with 8 bases matching TRBD1. Germline values: CDR1 MGHRA, CDR2 YSYEKL. The CDR3 length is 14 residues. Trimming took 1 base from V and 5 from J; bases not matched to a gene: 4. Here the CDR3 reads CASSQGTGRNEQYF. The CDR3 DNA sequence: TGCGCCAGCAGCCAAGGGACAGGGAGGAACGAGCAGTACTTC.

This chain uses TRBV5-1 with TRBJ1-3; D is undetermined. CDR3 length: 14 residues. The V end lost 5 bases, the J end lost 0 bases, and 9 bases lay between the germline ends. Germline assignment: CDR1 SGHRS and CDR2 YFSETQ. The CDR3 protein is CASRLGSSGNTIYF. The CDR3 nucleotides read TGCGCCAGCAGGCTCGGGAGCTCTGGAAACACCATATATTTT.

The rearrangement uses TRBV4-3 and TRBJ2-1; D may be TRBD1 (6 bases). Per germline, CDR1 LGHNA and CDR2 YSLEER. This CDR3 comprises 15 residues. V was cut by 0 bases and J by 9 bases, with 15 bases left in between. The CDR3 loop is CASSQDLGQSSEQFF. The CDR3 coding sequence is TGCGCCAGCAGCCAAGATCTCGGACAGTCGAGTGAGCAGTTCTTC.

The rearrangement links TRBV30 to TRBJ2-7; D is possibly TRBD2 (6 bases). The V end was cut by 3 bases, the J end by 4 bases, with 19 bases between. This CDR3 comprises 15 residues. The germline CDR1 and CDR2 sequences are GTSNPN and SVGIG (reference sequence). The chain's CDR3 is CAWSRPGRRVYEQYF. Here the CDR3 DNA reads TGTGCCTGGAGCCGCCCAGGTCGGAGGGTTTACGAGCAGTACTTC.

This clone was picked up a small number of times. This chain uses TRBV18 with TRBJ2-1; weak D call: TRBD2 (7 bases). This CDR3 has 13 residues. The V end lost 10 bases, the J end lost 4 bases, and 14 bases lay between the germline ends. Germline CDR1 is KGHSH and CDR2 is LQKENI. CDR3 residues: CATYREGYNEQFF. The CDR3 DNA sequence: TGTGCCACTTACAGGGAGGGTTACAATGAGCAGTTCTTC.

This chain connects TRBV25-1 to TRBJ2-1; possibly TRBD2 for D (5 bases). CDR1 and CDR2 from the germline V gene are MGHDK and SYGVNS. CDR3 length equals 14 residues. V lost 4 bases, J lost 8 bases, and 15 bases lay in between. This chain's CDR3 is CASSVRALLDEQFF. The CDR3 DNA follows: TGTGCCAGCAGTGTGAGGGCCCTTTTGGATGAGCAGTTCTTC.

This chain connects TRBV5-4 to TRBJ1-2; D gene uncertain. This CDR3 region has 13 residues. The V and J ends lost 0 bases and 7 bases respectively, with 10 bases between them. Germline V gene data show CDR1 as SGHNT and CDR2 as YYREEE (reference sequence). The CDR3 region has the DNA TGTGCCAGCAGCTTGGCGTCAAGCTTTGGCTACACCTTC. Translated, it gives CASSLASSFGYTF. Looking up the rest from reference TRBV5-4 and TRBJ1-2 gives the full variable domain: ETGVTQSPTHLIKTRGQQVTLRCSSQSGHNTVSWYQQALGQGPQFIFQYYREEENGRGNFPPRFSGLQFPNYSSELNVNALELDDSALYLCASSLASSFGYTFGSGTRLTVV.

The J gene is TRBJ2-7, the V gene TRBV7-9, with TRBD2 matching 13 bases. The V and J ends lost 6 bases and 4 bases, in that order; junction bases with no gene match: 9. The CDR3 has 16 amino acids. Germline V lookup: CDR1 SEHNR, CDR2 FQNEAQ (reference sequence). The CDR3 region is CASSNPGTSGDYEQYF. The CDR3 DNA follows: TGTGCCAGCAGTAATCCCGGGACTAGCGGGGATTACGAGCAGTACTTC.

This chain joins TRBV29-1 and TRBJ2-5; D remains unclear. CDR3 size: 15 residues. V was clipped by 3 bases and J by 5 bases, with 19 bases between them. From germline, CDR1 is SQVTM and CDR2 ANQGSEA. CDR3 in amino acids: CSVDSHLRPGETQYF. In DNA, the CDR3 is TGCAGCGTTGATAGCCATCTCCGCCCCGGTGAGACCCAGTACTTC.